This T cell receptor (beta chain) was sequenced for a study of blood T cells in healthy people across ages. This clonotype was detected only a few times. What it recognizes is unknown. This CDR3 contains 13 residues. Between the trimmed V and J ends, which lost 6 bases and 3 bases, there was a span of 9 bases. Isolated PBMCs totaled at least 7 million in each sample. Whole-study findings and limits: Diversity was estimated from one million T cells, and these estimates were considered underestimates.

PCR was performed a second time for about 7 to 11 cycles using a sample-barcoded 5' primer and a J-beta primer mix. Via MiXCR, TCRdb re-called the 5' RACE reads, giving one row per CDR3 protein. The table records 550,000 to 650,000 distinct CDR3 sequences, about 27% of them present only once. This sample was also put to use in a study of T cells of mothers and their children. That source reports: Healthy Caucasian mothers, a few in number, and their six children were the donors. With the M1S primer of the second PCR, sample barcodes and 2-4 random nucleotides were added.

This TCR was sampled from a boy between 2 and 15 years old in good health. The sequenced sample was blood. The chain couples TRBV12-3 or TRBV12-4 to TRBJ2-1; D ambiguous. The CDR3 DNA is TGTGCCAGCAGGTCCGTCATCTACAATGAGCAGTTCTTC. Encoded protein: CASRSVIYNEQFF.